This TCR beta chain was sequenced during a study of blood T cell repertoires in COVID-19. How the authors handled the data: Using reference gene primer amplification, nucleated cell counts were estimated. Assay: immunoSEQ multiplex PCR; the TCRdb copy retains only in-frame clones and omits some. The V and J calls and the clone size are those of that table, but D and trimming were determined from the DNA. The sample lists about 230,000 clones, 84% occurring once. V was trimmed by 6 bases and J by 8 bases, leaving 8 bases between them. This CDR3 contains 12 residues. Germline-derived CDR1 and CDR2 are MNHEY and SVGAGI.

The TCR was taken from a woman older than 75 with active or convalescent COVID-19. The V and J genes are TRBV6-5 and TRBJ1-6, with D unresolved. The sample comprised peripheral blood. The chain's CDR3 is CASSPGHSPLHF. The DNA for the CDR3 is TGTGCCAGCAGCCCCGGTCATTCACCCCTCCACTTT.